One and the same sample provided the 20 T cell receptor beta chains below, sequenced in a study of blood T cells in healthy people across ages. The second PCR ran roughly 6 to 11 cycles with a sample-barcoded 5' primer and J-beta primers. TCRdb reprocessed the 5' RACE reads with MiXCR, giving one entry per CDR3 protein. Among 2 million or so distinct CDR3 sequences, 49% were seen once, and the ten largest hold about 2.1%. Sequencing was done on a sample of blood. The receptors were gathered from a middle-aged woman in good health.

This chain joins TRBV10-3 and TRBJ2-3; D is unresolved. The germline V gene has CDR1 ENHRY and CDR2 SYGVKD. Deletions cut 0 bases from V and 3 bases from J, with 13 bases between. CDR3 length equals 16 residues. CDR3 loop: CAISESKVSSTDTQYF. DNA of the CDR3: TGTGCCATCAGTGAGTCGAAGGTGTCTTCGACAGATACGCAGTATTTT.

The chain has TRBV15 and TRBJ1-2; weak D call: TRBD1 (6 bases). From germline, CDR1 is LNHNV and CDR2 YYDKDF (reference sequence). Trimming left V 1 base short and J 9 bases short, with 27 bases between. CDR3 length: 18 amino acids. DNA of the CDR3: TGTGCCACCAGCAGAGTGGACCGAGACAGGCCACCCACTACCAGCTACACCTTC. It yields the protein CATSRVDRDRPPTTSYTF.

V and J are TRBV7-9 and TRBJ2-7; D may match TRBD1 or TRBD2 (7 bases each). In germline, CDR1 is SEHNR, CDR2 FQNEAQ (reference sequence). The CDR3 extends over 14 amino acids. Between the trimmed V and J ends, which lost 5 bases and 5 bases, there was a span of 16 bases. CDR3 in DNA: TGTGCCAGCAGCCGGCAGGGGGGGACTCACGAGCAGTACTTC. It specifies CASSRQGGTHEQYF.

The chain joins TRBV7-2 to TRBJ2-7; D might be TRBD1 (6 bases). The J call may be faulty, since TRBJ2-5 better matches the DNA end. The CDR3 has 15 amino acids. In germline, CDR1 is SGHTA, CDR2 FQGNSA. The CDR3 DNA reads as TGTGCCAGCAGCTTAGGAGTGGGGGCCGGAGAGACCCAGTACTTC. Protein sequence: CASSLGVGAGETQYF.

This clonotype was observed a handful of times. The rearrangement uses TRBV7-2 and TRBJ1-2; 8 nucleotides align to TRBD1. This CDR3 region has 16 residues. V lost 7 bases, J lost 1 base, and 11 bases stayed unmatched. The V gene's germline CDR1 is SGHTA and CDR2 FQGNSA. CDR3 sequence reads: CASIRIPGQVNYGYTF. The CDR3 nucleotides read TGTGCCAGCATAAGGATTCCGGGACAGGTTAACTATGGCTACACCTTC.

The V gene is TRBV27, the J gene TRBJ1-2, with a possible D match to TRBD1 (6 bases). CDR3 length: 13 amino acids. V gave up 4 bases and J gave up 7 bases, with 13 bases separating them. The germline V gene has CDR1 MNHEY and CDR2 SMNVEV (reference sequence). The chain's CDR3 is CASSSRGMGGYTF. CDR3 DNA: TGTGCCAGCAGTTCGAGGGGGATGGGTGGCTACACCTTC.

This chain joins TRBV7-3 and TRBJ1-6, with D unclear. Trimming took 1 base from V and 4 from J, leaving 2 bases between them. In germline, CDR1 is SGHTA, CDR2 FQGTGA. The CDR3 totals 13 residues. CDR3 amino acids: CASSLKYNSPLHF. The CDR3 DNA follows: TGTGCCAGCAGCTTAAAGTATAATTCACCCCTCCACTTT.

This chain links TRBV6-5 with TRBJ2-3; D might be TRBD1 or TRBD2, each matching 6 bases. Germline CDR1 and CDR2: MNHEY and SVGAGI. The V and J ends lost 2 bases and 7 bases respectively, with 16 bases between them. This CDR3 has 15 residues. The CDR3 loop reads CASSYARIGGNTQYF. The CDR3 DNA follows: TGTGCCAGCAGTTACGCCCGGATAGGGGGGAATACGCAGTATTTT.

The sample holds a few counts of this clonotype. The chain is built from TRBV5-1 and TRBJ1-2, with D uncertain. In germline, CDR1 is SGHRS, CDR2 YFSETQ. CDR3 length: 15 amino acids. V was clipped by 0 bases and J by 4 bases, with 13 bases between them. CDR3 region: CASSLGGDPSYGYTF. The CDR3 nucleotides are TGCGCCAGCAGCTTGGGGGGAGATCCGAGCTATGGCTACACCTTC.

For this clonotype: A much larger clone is a single base away; this may be a read error. The CDR3 DNA reads TGCAGCGTTGCGGGGGGTGACAGGGTACTTTACGAGCAGTTCTTC. Amino acids: CSVAGGDRVLYEQFF. V and J are TRBV29-1 and TRBJ2-1; D tentatively fits TRBD1 or TRBD2 (7 bases each). V lost 4 bases and J 10 bases, leaving 23 bases between the germline ends. Looked up from germline, CDR1 is SQVTM and CDR2 is ANQGSEA. The CDR3 contains 15 residues.

This clonotype turned up a few times. V usage is TRBV7-2 and J usage is TRBJ2-1; 8 bases are a match to TRBD2. Trimming took 1 base from V and 0 from J; bases not matched to a gene: 2. Germline loops: CDR1 SGHTA, CDR2 FQGNSA. CDR3 length equals 16 residues. The CDR3 loop is CASSLVGTSSYNEQFF. DNA for the CDR3: TGTGCCAGCAGCTTAGTTGGGACTAGCTCCTACAATGAGCAGTTCTTC.

The sample holds a few counts of this clonotype. This sequence joins TRBV7-2 and TRBJ2-3; D remains unclear. CDR3 length equals 13 residues. Germline CDR1 is SGHTA and CDR2 is FQGNSA. Trimming shortened V by 5 bases and J by 2 bases, and 8 bases separated the two germline ends. The DNA of the CDR3 is TGTGCCAGCAGCCGATACACCACAGATACGCAGTATTTT. It yields the protein CASSRYTTDTQYF.

V gene TRBV21-1 combines with J gene TRBJ2-7; no DNA check was done on the table's D call, TRBD2. TRBV21-1 is a documented pseudogene. The CDR3 length is 16 residues. In DNA form, the CDR3 reads TGTGCCAGCAGCACAGCTAGCGGGGGTTATTTCTACGAGCAGTACTTC. Residues: CASSTASGGYFYEQYF.

Only a few counts were recorded for this clonotype. The chain uses TRBV4-1 and TRBJ2-1; no definite D call. The V end was cut by 5 bases, the J end by 4 bases, with 12 bases between. There are 14 residues in the CDR3. Germline loops: CDR1 MGHRA, CDR2 YSYEKL. The CDR3 DNA reads as TGCGCCAGCAGCTCCCAGGCCAGGTACAATGAGCAGTTCTTC. Protein product: CASSSQARYNEQFF.

In its sample, this clonotype was seen many times. The genes are TRBV12-3 or TRBV12-4 and TRBJ2-4; 7 bases fit TRBD1. After removal of 6 bases from V and 0 bases from J, the junction contained 8 bases not matched to a gene. This CDR3 is 16 amino acids long. CDR3 DNA sequence: TGTGCCAGCAGCCCGACAGGGACCCTAGCCAAAAACATTCAGTACTTC. This translates into CASSPTGTLAKNIQYF.

Concerning this clonotype itself: One end of the junction does not line up with germline, which may come from a read error. The rearrangement joins TRBV29-1 to TRBJ1-5, with D uncertain. The germline V gene has CDR1 SQVTM and CDR2 ANQGSEA. The CDR3 spans 12 residues. CDR3 sequence reads: CSVGGSNRPQHF. For the CDR3, the DNA is TGCAGCGTTGGGGGTAGCAATCGGCCCCAGCATTTT.

As DNA, the CDR3 is TGCGCCAGCACCCATCGGTGGGAGGAGCAGTACTTC. It encodes CASTHRWEEQYF. This rearrangement joins TRBV5-1 to TRBJ2-7; tentative D call: TRBD2 (5 bases). V was clipped by 6 bases and J by 7 bases, with 14 bases between them. The CDR3 extends over 12 amino acids. Germline assignment: CDR1 SGHRS and CDR2 YFSETQ.

This clonotype came up a few times. V and J are TRBV20-1 and TRBJ2-5, with TRBD2 matching over 8 bases. The CDR3 is 12 amino acids. Trimming cost V 6 bases and J 5 bases; bases outside gene matches: 5. The germline V gene has CDR1 DFQATT and CDR2 SNEGSKA (reference sequence). This CDR3 reads CSATSGRETQYF. The CDR3 DNA follows: TGCAGTGCCACTAGCGGACGGGAGACCCAGTACTTC.

As DNA, the CDR3 is TGTGCCATCGCGGGTATGGAAGGACAGGGGGATTGGGGTACTGAAGCTTTCTTT. Its translation: CAIAGMEGQGDWGTEAFF. This chain uses TRBV12-3 or TRBV12-4 with TRBJ1-1; 10 nucleotides agree with TRBD1. This CDR3 is built from 18 residues. The V segment lost 10 bases and the J segment 5 bases; nucleotides outside the gene matches: 22.

This clonotype was found a few times. V gene TRBV5-1 combines with J gene TRBJ2-4, with D possibly being TRBD2 (6 bases). Germline-derived CDR1 and CDR2 are SGHRS and YFSETQ. The CDR3 runs to 13 residues. Trimming took off 0 bases at V and 8 bases at J, with 9 bases between the two ends. CDR3 bases: TGCGCCAGCAGCTTGGAGACTAGGGACATTCAGTACTTC. Its protein product is CASSLETRDIQYF.